The 20 T cell receptor beta chains in this list originate from one sample, sequenced in a study of blood T cell repertoires in COVID-19 (dated by TCRdb to 2020 to 2022). Receptor libraries were prepared by the immunoSEQ multiplex PCR assay. TCRdb provides this immuneACCESS table in a form limited to in-frame rearrangements. Some clones are lacking; in checked studies, under half of them reflect an unresolved V gene, and why the rest are absent is not known. This sample comprises 200,000 to 250,000 clones, around 82% of them detected only once. 3.6% of the sample goes to the ten largest clones. The sample consisted of PBMCs or T cells enriched from blood (not recorded which). These receptors originate from a middle-aged woman who had been exposed to COVID-19.

This rearrangement joins TRBV3-1 (or the pseudogene TRBV3-2) to TRBJ2-7; tentative D call: TRBD2 (5 bases). The ends were cut back, 6 bases at V and 4 bases at J, with 19 bases in the middle. The length of the CDR3 is 15 residues. The germline CDR1 and CDR2 sequences are LGHDT and YNNKEL (reference sequence). The CDR3 protein is CASSHSGIDRYEQYF. DNA of the CDR3: TGTGCCAGCAGTCACTCCGGGATTGATCGGTACGAGCAGTACTTC.

The chain employs TRBV6-5 and TRBJ2-3, with a possible D match to TRBD2 (7 bases). The V gene lost 3 bases and the J gene lost 2 bases, with 12 bases spanning the gap. CDR1 is MNHEY and CDR2 is SVGAGI in the germline V gene. The CDR3 is 15 amino acids. The CDR3 DNA reads TGTGCCAGCAGTTATATGCGGGGGCCCACAGATACGCAGTATTTT. It encodes CASSYMRGPTDTQYF.

This clone showed up just once. V usage is TRBV5-1 and J usage is TRBJ1-6, with D maybe TRBD1 (5 bases). Germline CDR1 reads SGHRS; CDR2 reads YFSETQ. V shed 0 bases and J shed 3 bases, with 10 bases lying between them. The CDR3 has 16 residues. The CDR3, as DNA: TGCGCCAGCAGCTTGGAGGACACAAACTATAATTCACCCCTCCACTTT. Amino acid sequence: CASSLEDTNYNSPLHF.

Here the CDR3 reads CAIDAGTNNEQFF. In nucleotides, the CDR3 is TGTGCCATCGATGCGGGCACGAACAATGAGCAGTTCTTC. V is TRBV10-3 and J is TRBJ2-1, with a weak D call TRBD2 (5 bases). The V gene lost 8 bases and the J gene lost 5 bases, with 13 bases spanning the gap. The germline V gene encodes CDR1 ENHRY and CDR2 SYGVKD. CDR3 size: 13 residues.

The chain carries TRBV5-1 and TRBJ2-5; 7 bases match TRBD2. The germline gives CDR1 SGHRS, CDR2 YFSETQ. V was clipped by 1 base and J by 7 bases; unmatched bases: 4. The CDR3 loop spans 13 amino acids. CDR3 residues: CASSLFGGWTQYF. CDR3 bases: TGCGCCAGCAGCTTGTTCGGGGGGTGGACCCAGTACTTC.

The chain combines TRBV27 with TRBJ1-5; maybe TRBD1 (5 bases). Germline CDR1 is MNHEY and CDR2 is SMNVEV (reference sequence). The CDR3 contains 13 residues. V lost 3 bases and J lost 5, with 8 bases in between. The CDR3 loop is CASSFGGDQPQHF. The CDR3 DNA reads TGTGCCAGCAGTTTTGGGGGGGATCAGCCCCAGCATTTT.

The V and J genes are TRBV7-2 and TRBJ2-7, with D possibly being TRBD2 (6 bases). This CDR3 has 13 residues. CDR1 and CDR2 from the germline V gene are SGHTA and FQGNSA. V was trimmed by 3 bases and J by 6 bases, leaving 12 bases between them. Here the CDR3 reads CASSFGTGTEQYF. The CDR3 DNA reads TGTGCCAGCAGCTTTGGGACTGGTACCGAGCAGTACTTC. The variable domain in full, completed from reference TRBV7-2 and TRBJ2-7, reads GAGVSQSPSNKVTEKGKDVELRCDPISGHTALYWYRQSLGQGLEFLIYFQGNSAPDKSGLPSDRFSAERTGGSVSTLTIQRTQQEDSAVYLCASSFGTGTEQYFGPGTRLTVT.

The CDR3 sequence is CASSPRTGPRGELFF. The CDR3 nucleotides read TGTGCCAGTAGTCCAAGGACAGGGCCTCGCGGGGAGCTGTTTTTT. The J gene is TRBJ2-2, the V gene TRBV19; 8 nucleotides match TRBD1. The CDR3 sequence is 15 residues long. From germline, CDR1 is LNHDA and CDR2 SQIVND (reference sequence). Trimming took 5 bases from V and 7 from J; bases not matched to a gene: 9.

The CDR3 coding sequence is TGTGCCAGCAGCCCCCTTCGGGGCGGGGGCGGTGAGCAGTTCTTC. Translated: CASSPLRGGGGEQFF. V is TRBV7-2 and J is TRBJ2-1, with D maybe TRBD2 (7 bases). The CDR3 sequence is 15 residues long. CDR1 and CDR2 (germline): SGHTA, FQGNSA. V lost 5 bases to trimming and J lost 9 bases, with 20 bases between them.

This clone came up once. The chain recombines TRBV7-9 with TRBJ2-2; maybe TRBD2 (5 bases). CDR1 SEHNR and CDR2 FQNEAQ come from the germline V gene (reference sequence). The CDR3 is 15 amino acids. Between the trimmed V and J ends, which lost 7 bases and 7 bases, there was a span of 19 bases. The CDR3 spells CASNSDSPLGGELFF. The CDR3 DNA reads TGTGCCAGCAACTCGGACTCGCCTTTGGGCGGGGAGCTGTTTTTT.

The chain has TRBV7-8 and TRBJ1-1; D is ambiguous. CDR1 and CDR2 (germline): SGHVS, FQNEAQ. This CDR3 comprises 13 residues. The ends were cut back, 4 bases at V and 1 base at J, with 7 bases in the middle. CDR3 sequence (DNA): TGTGCCAGCAGCTCCCTTCCGAACACTGAAGCTTTCTTT. This translates into CASSSLPNTEAFF. The full variable domain, with the rest looked up from reference TRBV7-8 and TRBJ1-1, is GAGVSQSPRYKVAKRGQDVALRCDPISGHVSLFWYQQALGQGPEFLTYFQNEAQLDKSGLPSDRFFAERPEGSVSTLKIQRTQQEDSAVYLCASSSLPNTEAFFGQGTRLTVV.

The gene calls are TRBV18 and TRBJ1-1, with D unclear. This CDR3 spans 14 amino acids. Deletions cut 6 bases from V and 0 bases from J, with 11 bases between. Germline loops: CDR1 KGHSH, CDR2 LQKENI. The CDR3: CASSEQSLNTEAFF. The DNA for the CDR3 is TGTGCCAGCTCCGAACAGAGCCTGAACACTGAAGCTTTCTTT. Full variable domain (missing parts from reference TRBV18 and TRBJ1-1): NAGVMQNPRHLVRRRGQEARLRCSPMKGHSHVYWYRQLPEEGLKFMVYLQKENIIDESGMPKERFSAEFPKEGPSILRIQQVVRGDSAAYFCASSEQSLNTEAFFGQGTRLTVV.

The chain has TRBV3-1 (or the pseudogene TRBV3-2) and TRBJ1-2, with a possible D match to TRBD1 (5 bases). V shed 4 bases and J shed 4 bases, with 10 bases lying between them. The CDR3 loop spans 13 amino acids. Germline V gene lookup returns CDR1 LGHDT and CDR2 YNNKEL (reference sequence). The CDR3 DNA is TGTGCCAGCAGCCCTCAGGGCGGCTATGGCTACACCTTC. As protein: CASSPQGGYGYTF.

The chain combines TRBV4-1 with TRBJ2-2; D might be TRBD2 (6 bases). The CDR3 covers 16 residues. Trimming removed 4 bases from V and 1 base from J, with 13 bases in between. Germline values: CDR1 MGHRA, CDR2 YSYEKL. CDR3 in amino acids: CASSPSPGENTGELFF. CDR3 DNA sequence: TGCGCCAGCAGCCCATCGCCGGGGGAGAACACCGGGGAGCTGTTTTTT.

V is TRBV19 and J is TRBJ1-5; D is unclear. From germline, CDR1 is LNHDA and CDR2 SQIVND (reference sequence). This CDR3 comprises 16 residues. V dropped 6 bases and J dropped 0 bases, with 15 bases sitting between them. Written as DNA, the CDR3 is TGTGCCAGTAGCCGACGGAGGGATGATAGCAATCAGCCCCAGCATTTT. Amino acids: CASSRRRDDSNQPQHF.

This clone has just a few counts. The rearrangement uses TRBV13 and TRBJ1-1, with TRBD1 as a possible D gene (5 bases). Germline assignment: CDR1 PRHDT and CDR2 FYEKMQ (reference sequence). Trimming stripped 8 bases from V and 1 base from J, with 14 bases between. CDR3 length: 14 amino acids. The CDR3 loop is CASGWGGTNTEAFF. CDR3 in DNA: TGTGCCAGCGGGTGGGGCGGGACGAACACTGAAGCTTTCTTT.

This chain uses TRBV28 with TRBJ1-5, with a tentative D call TRBD1 (5 bases). This CDR3 comprises 15 residues. V was clipped by 3 bases and J by 6 bases, with 15 bases between them. Per germline, CDR1 MDHEN and CDR2 SYDVKM. The CDR3 sequence is CASSFQGVLGQPQHF. The CDR3 coding sequence is TGTGCCAGCAGTTTTCAAGGGGTACTTGGTCAGCCCCAGCATTTT.

The chain joins TRBV27 to TRBJ2-7; D may be TRBD1 (6 bases). Germline V CDR1 and CDR2: MNHEY, SMNVEV (reference sequence). The CDR3 length is 13 residues. V was trimmed by 6 bases and J by 4 bases, leaving 13 bases between them. The CDR3 coding sequence is TGTGCCAGCAGCCAAGGGGGTTGGTACGAGCAGTACTTC. This encodes CASSQGGWYEQYF.

V gene TRBV7-9 combines with J gene TRBJ1-3; perhaps TRBD1 as D (6 bases). Germline V gives CDR1 SEHNR, CDR2 FQNEAQ (reference sequence). The CDR3 sequence is 15 residues long. Between the trimmed V and J ends, which lost 0 bases and 8 bases, there was a span of 14 bases. The CDR3 DNA follows: TGTGCCAGCAGCTTAGCGGGGGCCCTATCGGACACCATATATTTT. Amino acids: CASSLAGALSDTIYF. Full variable domain (outside the CDR3, taken from reference TRBV7-9 and TRBJ1-3): DTGVSQNPRHKITKRGQNVTFRCDPISEHNRLYWYRQTLGQGPEFLTYFQNEAQLEKSRLLSDRFSAERPKGSFSTLEIQRTEQGDSAMYLCASSLAGALSDTIYFGEGSWLTVV.

This chain uses TRBV7-2 with TRBJ1-2, with 9 bases lining up with TRBD1. CDR1 SGHTA and CDR2 FQGNSA come from the germline V gene. The CDR3 consists of 15 residues. Losses at the gene ends were 8 bases for V and 6 bases for J; bases not matched to a gene: 13. CDR3 protein: CASRDTGGAGDGYTF. The CDR3 DNA is TGTGCCAGCCGGGATACAGGGGGCGCAGGCGATGGCTACACCTTC.